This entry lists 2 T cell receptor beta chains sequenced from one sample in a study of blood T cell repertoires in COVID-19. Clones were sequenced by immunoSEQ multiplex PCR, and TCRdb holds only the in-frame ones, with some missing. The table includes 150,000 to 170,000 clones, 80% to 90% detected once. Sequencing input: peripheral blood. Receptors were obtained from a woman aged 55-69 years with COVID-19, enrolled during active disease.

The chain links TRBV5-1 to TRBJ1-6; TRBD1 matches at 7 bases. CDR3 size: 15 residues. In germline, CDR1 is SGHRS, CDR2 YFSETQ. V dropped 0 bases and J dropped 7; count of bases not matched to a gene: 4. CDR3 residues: CASSLAVQGNSPLHF. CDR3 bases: TGCGCCAGCAGCTTGGCCGTACAGGGGAATTCACCCCTCCACTTT. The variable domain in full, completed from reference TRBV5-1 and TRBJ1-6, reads KAGVTQTPRYLIKTRGQQVTLSCSPISGHRSVSWYQQTPGQGLQFLFEYFSETQRNKGNFPGRFSGRQFSNSRSEMNVSTLELGDSALYLCASSLAVQGNSPLHFGNGTRLTVT.

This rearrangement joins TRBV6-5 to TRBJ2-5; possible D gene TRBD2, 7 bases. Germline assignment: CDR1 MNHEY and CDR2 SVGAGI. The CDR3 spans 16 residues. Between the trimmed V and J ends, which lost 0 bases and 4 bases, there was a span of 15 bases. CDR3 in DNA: TGTGCCAGCAGTTACTCGGGGGGGCGCGGGGGAGAGACCCAGTACTTC. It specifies CASSYSGGRGGETQYF.